Shown below are 4 T cell receptor beta chains from a single sample sequenced in a study of blood T cell repertoires in COVID-19. The method was immunoSEQ multiplex PCR; TCRdb's version includes in-frame clones alone and lacks a portion of them. The data hold 15,000 or so clones, with roughly 89% observed a single time. Sequenced sample: peripheral blood. These receptors were obtained from an older woman in a cohort sampled during active or convalescent COVID-19.

The chain uses TRBV5-3 and TRBJ1-4, with no clear D. TRBV5-3 counts as an open reading frame of uncertain function. The V and J ends lost 6 bases and 5 bases respectively, with 14 bases between them. The CDR3 totals 14 residues. CDR3 in DNA: TGTGCCAGAACCCCCGCTAGGATGAATGAAAAACTGTTTTTT. Translated: CARTPARMNEKLFF.

In its sample, this clone was seen once. This chain uses TRBV27 with TRBJ1-1, with 7 bases that match TRBD1. The CDR3 covers 14 residues. Looked up from germline, CDR1 is MNHEY and CDR2 is SMNVEV (reference sequence). After removal of 4 bases from V and 1 base from J, the junction contained 3 bases not matched to a gene. CDR3 nucleotide sequence: TGTGCCAGCAGTTCCAGACAGGGGAACACTGAAGCTTTCTTT. Its protein product is CASSSRQGNTEAFF.

V and J are TRBV5-6 and TRBJ1-4; D is perhaps TRBD1 (5 bases). Germline CDR1 and CDR2: SGHDT and YYEEEE. The CDR3 length is 15 residues. Deletions cut 5 bases from V and 2 bases from J, with 13 bases between. CDR3 nucleotide sequence: TGTGCCAGCAGAGGGGTCCGGGGGACTAATGAAAAACTGTTTTTT. It encodes CASRGVRGTNEKLFF. The full variable domain, with the rest looked up from reference TRBV5-6 and TRBJ1-4, is DAGVTQSPTHLIKTRGQQVTLRCSPKSGHDTVSWYQQALGQGPQFIFQYYEEEERQRGNFPDRFSGHQFPNYSSELNVNALLLGDSALYLCASRGVRGTNEKLFFGSGTQLSVL.

The chain links TRBV6-1 to TRBJ2-7; 9 bases are shared with TRBD2. The length of the CDR3 is 15 residues. Germline V gene data show CDR1 as MNHNS and CDR2 as SASEGT. V lost 2 bases, J lost 7 bases, and 9 bases stayed unmatched. As DNA, the CDR3 is TGTGCCAGCAGTGAATTTCAGCGGGGGGCGGGGGAGCAGTACTTC. It is translated as CASSEFQRGAGEQYF.